These 17 T cell receptor beta chains share one sample of origin, sequenced in a study of T cell changes during pregnancy in multiple sclerosis. Repertoires were generated with immunoSEQ multiplex PCR, while TCRdb's copy carries only in-frame clones and drops some. The data show approximately 24,000 clones, around nine tenths seen once. The sample here was CD4+ T cells from peripheral blood mononuclear cells, taken in the second trimester of pregnancy. The receptors shown here come from a female donor in good health, enrolled as a control in a pregnancy study.

V gene TRBV7-3 combines with J gene TRBJ2-1, with D perhaps matching TRBD2 (5 bases). There are 17 residues in the CDR3. V dropped 3 bases and J dropped 1 base, with 16 bases sitting between them. Looked up from germline, CDR1 is SGHTA and CDR2 is FQGTGA. CDR3 in amino acids: CASSFSPLASSYNEQFF. CDR3 in DNA: TGTGCCAGCAGCTTTTCCCCCTTAGCGTCGTCCTACAATGAGCAGTTCTTC. The variable domain in full, completed from reference TRBV7-3 and TRBJ2-1, reads GAGVSQTPSNKVTEKGKYVELRCDPISGHTALYWYRQSLGQGPEFLIYFQGTGAADDSGLPNDRFFAVRPEGSVSTLKIQRTERGDSAVYLCASSFSPLASSYNEQFFGPGTRLTVL.

The chain combines TRBV6-1 with TRBJ2-1, with 8 bases lining up with TRBD2. This CDR3 comprises 15 residues. Germline-derived CDR1 and CDR2 are MNHNS and SASEGT. The trim removed 1 base at V and 4 bases at J, leaving 3 bases unmatched. This chain's CDR3 is CASSEGGGSYNEQFF. The CDR3 DNA reads TGTGCCAGCAGTGAAGGCGGGGGGTCGTACAATGAGCAGTTCTTC.

The count of this clone is one. V and J are TRBV5-1 and TRBJ1-1; possible D gene TRBD1, 5 bases. V lost 3 bases to trimming and J lost 5 bases, with 14 bases between them. This CDR3 is 14 amino acids long. The germline gives CDR1 SGHRS, CDR2 YFSETQ. For the CDR3, the DNA is TGCGCCAGCAGCTCGAGACAGCAAGGAACTGAAGCTTTCTTT. Translation gives CASSSRQQGTEAFF. Combining the CDR3 with reference TRBV5-1 and TRBJ1-1 gives the whole variable domain KAGVTQTPRYLIKTRGQQVTLSCSPISGHRSVSWYQQTPGQGLQFLFEYFSETQRNKGNFPGRFSGRQFSNSRSEMNVSTLELGDSALYLCASSSRQQGTEAFFGQGTRLTVV.

The CDR3 coding sequence is TGTGCCAGCAGCCACCGCGGTGGGGGGATCGGTGAAGCTTTCTTT. Translation gives CASSHRGGGIGEAFF. The rearrangement joins TRBV5-4 to TRBJ1-1; a weak D match, TRBD1 (5 bases). Per the germline V gene, CDR1 is SGHNT and CDR2 is YYREEE (reference sequence). V was cut by 4 bases and J by 7 bases, with 20 bases left in between. There are 15 residues in the CDR3.

This chain uses TRBV5-1 with TRBJ2-2, with D hard to call. The CDR3 length is 16 residues. The V gene lost 5 bases and the J gene lost 5 bases, with 19 bases spanning the gap. CDR1 and CDR2 from the germline V gene are SGHRS and YFSETQ. This chain's CDR3 is CASSLSPQRGTGELFF. The CDR3 DNA follows: TGCGCCAGCAGTCTTTCCCCTCAGCGCGGAACCGGGGAGCTGTTTTTT.

The chain couples TRBV5-8 to TRBJ2-7, with D possibly matching TRBD2 (6 bases). There are 13 residues in the CDR3. V shed 9 bases and J shed 3 bases, with 16 bases lying between them. Germline CDR1 reads SGHTS; CDR2 reads YDEGEE. CDR3 sequence reads: CATPEEGYYEQYF. For the CDR3, the DNA is TGTGCCACCCCCGAGGAGGGATACTACGAGCAGTACTTC. Supplemented by reference TRBV5-8 and TRBJ2-7, the full variable domain reads EAGVTQSPTHLIKTRGQQATLRCSPISGHTSVYWYQQALGLGLQFLLWYDEGEERNRGNFPPRFSGRQFPNYSSELNVNALELEDSALYLCATPEEGYYEQYFGPGTRLTVT.

The chain employs TRBV28 and TRBJ1-1; 8 nucleotides agree with TRBD1. The ends lost 6 bases at V and 0 bases at J; junction bases unmatched: 6. The CDR3 has 15 residues. The germline V gene has CDR1 MDHEN and CDR2 SYDVKM. DNA of the CDR3: TGTGCCAGCAGCCGGACAGGGCCCATGAACACTGAAGCTTTCTTT. Amino acids: CASSRTGPMNTEAFF.

The V call is TRBV10-2, the J call TRBJ1-4, with 7 positions matching TRBD1. CDR1 is WSHSY, CDR2 SAAADI, per germline. The length of the CDR3 is 16 residues. V was pared by 3 bases and J by 8 bases, with 12 bases of the junction left unmatched. The CDR3 nucleotides are TGCGCCAGCAGTGACGCCCTCAACAGGGGAGGCGAAAAACTGTTTTTT. It translates to CASSDALNRGGEKLFF.

The rearrangement links TRBV9 to TRBJ2-1; 11 nucleotides line up with TRBD2. CDR3 length equals 15 residues. The germline V gene has CDR1 SGDLS and CDR2 YYNGEE. With 4 bases clipped from V and 0 bases from J, the junction kept 0 bases outside the gene matches. The CDR3 sequence: CASSTSGGSYNEQFF. The DNA of the CDR3 is TGTGCCAGCAGCACTAGCGGGGGCTCCTACAATGAGCAGTTCTTC.

The chain has TRBV5-1 and TRBJ2-1, with a possible D match to TRBD2 (6 bases). The CDR3 consists of 16 residues. CDR1 is SGHRS and CDR2 is YFSETQ in the germline V gene. V lost 0 bases and J 2 bases, leaving 12 bases between the germline ends. This CDR3 reads CASSLVISGPYNEQFF. For the CDR3, the DNA is TGCGCCAGCAGCTTGGTCATAAGCGGGCCCTACAATGAGCAGTTCTTC.

J is TRBJ1-2 and V is TRBV20-1; the D is unclear. V lost 4 bases and J lost 2, with 5 bases in between. The germline CDR1 and CDR2 sequences are DFQATT and SNEGSKA (reference sequence). The CDR3 is 11 residues long. The CDR3 DNA reads TGCAGTGCTACCGGGAACTATGGCTACACCTTC. Amino acids: CSATGNYGYTF.

There are a few counts of this clone. The chain has TRBV30 and TRBJ1-1, with TRBD1 identical over 8 bases. V lost 0 bases to trimming and J lost 0 bases; unmatched junction nucleotides: 3. CDR3 size: 15 residues. Per the germline V gene, CDR1 is GTSNPN and CDR2 is SVGIG (reference sequence). Here the CDR3 reads CAWSVRDRMNTEAFF. As DNA, the CDR3 is TGTGCCTGGAGTGTAAGGGACAGGATGAACACTGAAGCTTTCTTT.

This clone was picked up one time. This sequence joins TRBV5-6 and TRBJ2-7; TRBD1 aligns across 8 bases. Trimming cost V 4 bases and J 0 bases; bases outside gene matches: 6. The CDR3 consists of 15 residues. Germline-derived CDR1 and CDR2 are SGHDT and YYEEEE. The CDR3 nucleotides are TGTGCCAGCAGCCGGACAGGGCCCGGCTCCTACGAGCAGTACTTC. Translated: CASSRTGPGSYEQYF.

The chain employs TRBV6-1 and TRBJ1-5; perhaps TRBD1 as D (5 bases). The CDR3 consists of 16 residues. Trimming pared 1 base from V and 3 bases from J, leaving 13 bases between. Looked up from germline, CDR1 is MNHNS and CDR2 is SASEGT. For the CDR3, the DNA is TGTGCCAGCAGTGAAGTGGCAGGGAACCCCAATCAGCCCCAGCATTTT. Translated, it gives CASSEVAGNPNQPQHF.

This chain joins TRBV21-1 and TRBJ2-7; the table's D call, TRBD1, has no DNA check behind it. TRBV21-1 is termed a pseudogene. This CDR3 contains 14 residues. In DNA, the CDR3 is TGTGCCAGCAGCCGGACAGCAAGCGCCTACGAGCAGTACTTC. This sequence encodes CASSRTASAYEQYF.

The V and J genes are TRBV4-1 and TRBJ2-7; TRBD1 matches at 9 bases. This CDR3 contains 15 residues. In germline, CDR1 is MGHRA, CDR2 YSYEKL. Losses at the gene ends were 3 bases for V and 4 bases for J; bases not matched to a gene: 7. Here the CDR3 DNA reads TGCGCCAGCAGCCATCCCGGGACAGGGACGTACGAGCAGTACTTC. It encodes CASSHPGTGTYEQYF.

This chain joins TRBV19 and TRBJ1-1, with D maybe TRBD1 (6 bases). The germline V gene has CDR1 LNHDA and CDR2 SQIVND (reference sequence). The V and J ends lost 9 bases and 3 bases respectively, with 11 bases between them. The CDR3 consists of 12 residues. The CDR3 spells CASRNRDTEAFF. CDR3 coding DNA: TGTGCCAGCAGAAACAGGGACACTGAAGCTTTCTTT.